These T cell receptor beta chains were read from a single sample in a study of chemoradiotherapy in HPV16-positive cancers. Generated by immunoSEQ multiplex PCR, the TCRdb table keeps only in-frame clones and is missing some. The repertoire has over 13,000 clones, 60% to 85% of them found once; the top ten carry 9.6%. Sampling was performed from a patient who underwent chemoradiotherapy. The receptors stem from a human donor with HPV-associated anogenital cancer. Each CDR3 is given with its conserved first and last residue. Each record gives: V gene, D gene, clone size, J gene, CDR3 protein, CDR3 DNA. A D gene is named only where the DNA matches it firmly. Clone size is shown for a subset of rows, as once, few, many or a class of expanded clone.

TRBV18	NA	NA	TRBJ1-1	CASSPMSEAFF	TGTGCCAGCTCACCAATGAGTGAAGCTTTCTTT
TRBV18	NA	few	TRBJ1-2	CASSPPGRQNGYTF	TGTGCCAGCTCACCACCGGGGAGGCAGAATGGCTACACCTTC
TRBV4-2	TRBD2	NA	TRBJ2-1	CASSQGTSGGGGNEQFF	TGTGCCAGCAGCCAAGGGACTAGCGGGGGGGGAGGGAATGAGCAGTTCTTC
TRBV6-1	TRBD1	NA	TRBJ1-2	CASSGDRVNYTF	TGTGCCAGCAGTGGGGACAGGGTTAACTACACCTTC
TRBV4-3	NA	NA	TRBJ2-1	CASSRKDTGLIGEQFF	TGCGCCAGCAGCCGGAAAGATACAGGGCTCATTGGTGAGCAGTTCTTC
TRBV28	TRBD2	NA	TRBJ2-3	CASSLDYEKGGFGDFDTQYF	TGTGCCAGCAGTTTAGACTACGAAAAGGGAGGGTTTGGAGATTTTGATACGCAGTATTTT
TRBV28	TRBD2	NA	TRBJ2-3	CASSSGTSGFRTDTQYF	TGTGCCAGCAGTTCCGGGACTAGCGGCTTTCGCACAGATACGCAGTATTTT
TRBV5-5	NA	NA	TRBJ1-5	CASSYMGGGNQPQHF	TGTGCCAGCAGCTATATGGGGGGGGGCAATCAGCCCCAGCATTTT
TRBV2	NA	NA	TRBJ1-3	CASSRTLIGNTIYF	TGTGCCAGCAGCCGGACACTCATTGGAAACACCATATATTTT
TRBV10-3	NA	NA	TRBJ2-5	CAISERAEQETQYF	TGTGCCATCAGTGAACGGGCGGAGCAAGAGACCCAGTACTTC
TRBV10-3	TRBD2	NA	TRBJ2-7	CAISGTSGGTWEEQYF	TGTGCCATCAGCGGGACTAGCGGGGGGACTTGGGAAGAGCAGTACTTC
TRBV6-6	TRBD2	NA	TRBJ2-7	CASSYSEAGGYEQYF	TGTGCCAGCAGTTACTCGGAAGCGGGGGGCTACGAGCAGTACTTC
TRBV9	NA	NA	TRBJ1-6	CASSPGWTRNNSPLHF	TGTGCCAGCAGCCCAGGTTGGACGCGGAATAATTCACCCCTCCACTTT
TRBV7-9	NA	NA	TRBJ2-2	CASSWLGTGELFF	TGTGCCAGCAGCTGGCTCGGGACCGGGGAGCTGTTTTTT
TRBV7-6	NA	NA	TRBJ1-1	CASSLAPTGSGVNTEAFF	TGTGCCAGCAGCTTAGCCCCGACAGGTTCCGGAGTAAACACTGAAGCTTTCTTT
TRBV13	TRBD1	once	TRBJ1-2	CASSLGQGAAVGYTF	TGTGCCAGCAGCCTAGGACAGGGAGCAGCGGTTGGCTACACCTTC
TRBV10-3	NA	few	TRBJ1-1	CAISTQRGATEAFF	TGTGCCATCAGTACCCAACGGGGGGCCACTGAAGCTTTCTTT
TRBV7-2	TRBD2	NA	TRBJ2-1	CASSLVSVTGTSAYNEQFF	TGTGCCAGCAGCTTAGTCTCCGTTACGGGGACTAGCGCCTACAATGAGCAGTTCTTC
TRBV5-1	TRBD1	NA	TRBJ2-1	CASSPDQRQGWEQFF	TGCGCCAGCAGCCCAGACCAGAGACAGGGCTGGGAGCAGTTCTTC
TRBV6-1	NA	NA	TRBJ1-2	CASRGASNYGYTF	TGTGCCAGCAGGGGGGCCTCTAACTATGGCTACACCTTC
TRBV18	NA	NA	TRBJ1-6	CASSPITMTVGDSPLHF	TGTGCCAGCTCACCTATAACCATGACAGTGGGCGATTCACCCCTCCACTTT
TRBV7-9	NA	NA	TRBJ1-1	CASSLGLGSSPKAFF	TGTGCCAGCAGCTTAGGATTGGGCAGTTCCCCAAAAGCTTTCTTT
TRBV23-1	NA	few	TRBJ1-1	CASSQIKRDKNTEAFF	TGCGCCAGCAGTCAAATTAAGAGGGACAAGAACACTGAAGCTTTCTTT
TRBV6-5	NA	NA	TRBJ1-5	CASRRQGGDQPQHF	TGTGCCAGCAGACGCCAGGGAGGAGATCAGCCCCAGCATTTT
TRBV6-6	NA	NA	TRBJ1-5	CASSFLPASNQPQHF	TGTGCCAGCAGTTTCCTACCAGCTAGCAATCAGCCCCAGCATTTT
TRBV5-8	NA	NA	TRBJ2-1	CASRTSNEQFF	TGTGCCAGCAGGACAAGCAATGAACAGTTCTTC
TRBV10-3	NA	NA	TRBJ1-1	CAISVTADLNTEAFF	TGTGCCATCAGTGTTACGGCAGACCTGAACACTGAAGCTTTCTTT
TRBV2	NA	NA	TRBJ1-3	CASSEGTARNTIYF	TGTGCCAGCAGTGAAGGGACGGCCAGGAACACCATATATTTT
TRBV28	TRBD1	once	TRBJ2-3	CASSYRGVDTQYF	TGTGCCAGCAGTTACAGGGGTGTAGATACGCAGTATTTT